The T cell receptor beta chain described here comes from a study of blood T cell repertoires in COVID-19. Background on the study: PBMCs, B-cell-depleted T cells, or T cells were the source of the cDNA or gDNA that made up the material.

Here immunoSEQ multiplex PCR was the method, and the copy in TCRdb shows in-frame clones only, minus some. The sample includes roughly 170,000 clones, 74% seen only once; the top ten take 2.5% to 3%. This clone was detected a few times. CDR1 and CDR2 (germline): SGHRS, YFSETQ. This CDR3 is 14 amino acids long. V was clipped by 5 bases and J by 7 bases; unmatched bases: 6. The genes are TRBV5-1 and TRBJ2-1; TRBD2 matches at 10 bases. This TCR derives from a woman older than 75 with acute or convalescent COVID-19. Sample: peripheral blood. CDR3 residues: CASRIAGGSNEQFF. The DNA of the CDR3 is TGCGCCAGCAGAATAGCGGGAGGTTCTAATGAGCAGTTCTTC. Supplemented by reference TRBV5-1 and TRBJ2-1, the full variable domain reads KAGVTQTPRYLIKTRGQQVTLSCSPISGHRSVSWYQQTPGQGLQFLFEYFSETQRNKGNFPGRFSGRQFSNSRSEMNVSTLELGDSALYLCASRIAGGSNEQFFGPGTRLTVL.